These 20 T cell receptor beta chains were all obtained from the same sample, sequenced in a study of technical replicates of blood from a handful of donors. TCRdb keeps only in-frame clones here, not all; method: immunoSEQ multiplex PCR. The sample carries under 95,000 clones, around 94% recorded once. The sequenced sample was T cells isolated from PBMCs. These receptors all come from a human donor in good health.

In DNA, the CDR3 is TGTGCTAGTGGTTCCTCCCGCCAGGGCCTAATTGTTAACCTCGATAATTCACCCCTCCACTTT. It encodes CASGSSRQGLIVNLDNSPLHF. The rearrangement uses TRBV12-5 and TRBJ1-6; D is perhaps TRBD1 (5 bases). There are 21 residues in the CDR3. V lost 4 bases, J lost 5 bases, and 30 bases lay in between. Germline V gives CDR1 LGHNT, CDR2 FRNRAP. Full variable domain (outside the CDR3, taken from reference TRBV12-5 and TRBJ1-6): DARVTQTPRHKVTEMGQEVTMRCQPILGHNTVFWYRQTMMQGLELLAYFRNRAPLDDSGMPKDRFSAEMPDATLATLKIQPSEPRDSAVYFCASGSSRQGLIVNLDNSPLHFGNGTRLTVT.

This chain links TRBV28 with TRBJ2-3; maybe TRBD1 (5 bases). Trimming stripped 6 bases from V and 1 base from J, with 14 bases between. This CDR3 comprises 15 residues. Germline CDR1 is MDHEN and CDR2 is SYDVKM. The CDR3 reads CASSLGWGRTDTQYF. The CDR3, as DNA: TGTGCCAGCAGCCTTGGGTGGGGCCGCACAGATACGCAGTATTTT.

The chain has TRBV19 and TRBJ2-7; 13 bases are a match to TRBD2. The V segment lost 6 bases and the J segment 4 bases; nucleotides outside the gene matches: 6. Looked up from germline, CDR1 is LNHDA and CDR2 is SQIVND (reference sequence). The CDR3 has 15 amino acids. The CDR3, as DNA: TGTGCCAGTAGATTGGGACTAGCGGGGACATACGAGCAGTACTTC. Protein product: CASRLGLAGTYEQYF.

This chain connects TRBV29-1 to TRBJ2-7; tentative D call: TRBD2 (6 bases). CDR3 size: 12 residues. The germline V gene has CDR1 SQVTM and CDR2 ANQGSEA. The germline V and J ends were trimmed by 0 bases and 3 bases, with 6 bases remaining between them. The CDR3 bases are TGCAGCGTTGAAGAGGGGGGCTACGAGCAGTACTTC. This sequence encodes CSVEEGGYEQYF.

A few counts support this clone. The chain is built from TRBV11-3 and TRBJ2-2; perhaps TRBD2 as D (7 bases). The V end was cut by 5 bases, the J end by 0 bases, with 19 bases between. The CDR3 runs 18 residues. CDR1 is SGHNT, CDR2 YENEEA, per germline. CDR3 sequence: CASSPGRGLGANTGELFF. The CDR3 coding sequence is TGTGCCAGCAGCCCTGGGCGGGGGCTCGGAGCGAACACCGGGGAGCTGTTTTTT.

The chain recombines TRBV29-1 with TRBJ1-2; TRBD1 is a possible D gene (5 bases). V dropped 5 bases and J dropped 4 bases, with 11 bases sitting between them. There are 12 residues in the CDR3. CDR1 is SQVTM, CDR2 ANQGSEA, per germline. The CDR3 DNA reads TGCAGCGTTCTCGGGGGAGGCTATGGCTACACCTTC. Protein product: CSVLGGGYGYTF.

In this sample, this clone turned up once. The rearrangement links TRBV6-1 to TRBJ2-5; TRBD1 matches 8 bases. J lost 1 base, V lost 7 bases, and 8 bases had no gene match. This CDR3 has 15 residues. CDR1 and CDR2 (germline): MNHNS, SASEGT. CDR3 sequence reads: CASTFGQGPQETQYF. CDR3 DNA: TGTGCCAGCACCTTCGGACAGGGCCCCCAAGAGACCCAGTACTTC.

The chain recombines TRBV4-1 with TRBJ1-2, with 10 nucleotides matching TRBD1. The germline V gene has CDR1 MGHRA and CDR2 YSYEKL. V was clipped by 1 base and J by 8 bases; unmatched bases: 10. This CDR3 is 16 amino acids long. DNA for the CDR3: TGCGCCAGCAGCCAAGGCCGGGACAGGGGTGTAGAAGGCTACACCTTC. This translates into CASSQGRDRGVEGYTF.

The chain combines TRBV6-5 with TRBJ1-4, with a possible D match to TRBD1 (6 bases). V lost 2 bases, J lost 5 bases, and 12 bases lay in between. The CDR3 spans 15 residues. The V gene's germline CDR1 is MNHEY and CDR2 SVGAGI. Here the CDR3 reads CASSYGAGTNEKLFF. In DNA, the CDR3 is TGTGCCAGCAGTTACGGGGCAGGGACAAATGAAAAACTGTTTTTT.

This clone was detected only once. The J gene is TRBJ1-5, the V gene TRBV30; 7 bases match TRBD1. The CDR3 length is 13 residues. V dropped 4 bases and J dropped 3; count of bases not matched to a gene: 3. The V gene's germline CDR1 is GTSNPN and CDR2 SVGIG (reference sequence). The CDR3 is CAWTGGFNQPQHF. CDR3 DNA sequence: TGTGCCTGGACAGGGGGGTTCAATCAGCCCCAGCATTTT.

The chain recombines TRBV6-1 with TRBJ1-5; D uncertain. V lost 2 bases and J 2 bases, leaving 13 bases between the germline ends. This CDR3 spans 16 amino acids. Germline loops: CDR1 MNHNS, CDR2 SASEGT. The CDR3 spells CASSEFPRAGNQPQHF. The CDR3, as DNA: TGTGCCAGCAGTGAATTCCCCAGAGCGGGCAATCAGCCCCAGCATTTT.

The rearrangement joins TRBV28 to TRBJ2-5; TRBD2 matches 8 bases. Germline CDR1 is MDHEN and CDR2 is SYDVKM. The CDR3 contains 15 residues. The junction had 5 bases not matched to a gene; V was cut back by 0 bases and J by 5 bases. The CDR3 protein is CASSLWAGGQETQYF. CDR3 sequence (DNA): TGTGCCAGCAGTTTATGGGCGGGGGGTCAGGAGACCCAGTACTTC.

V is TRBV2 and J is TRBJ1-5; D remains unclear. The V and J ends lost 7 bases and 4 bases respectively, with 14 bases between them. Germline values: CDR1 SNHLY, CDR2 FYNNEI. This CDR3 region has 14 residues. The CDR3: CASTPGRGNQPQHF. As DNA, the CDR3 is TGTGCCAGCACCCCAGGACGGGGAAATCAGCCCCAGCATTTT.

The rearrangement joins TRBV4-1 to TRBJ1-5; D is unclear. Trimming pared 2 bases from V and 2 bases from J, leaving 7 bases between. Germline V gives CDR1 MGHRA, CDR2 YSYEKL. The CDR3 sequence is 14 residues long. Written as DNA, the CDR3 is TGCGCCAGCAGCCAACCCGGGGGCAATCAGCCCCAGCATTTT. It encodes CASSQPGGNQPQHF.

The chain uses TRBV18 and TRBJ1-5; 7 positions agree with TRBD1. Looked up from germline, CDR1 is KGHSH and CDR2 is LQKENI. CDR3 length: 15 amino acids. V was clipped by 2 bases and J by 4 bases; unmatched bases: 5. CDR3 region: CASSPDRARNQPQHF. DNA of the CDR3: TGTGCCAGCTCACCAGACAGGGCGCGGAATCAGCCCCAGCATTTT.

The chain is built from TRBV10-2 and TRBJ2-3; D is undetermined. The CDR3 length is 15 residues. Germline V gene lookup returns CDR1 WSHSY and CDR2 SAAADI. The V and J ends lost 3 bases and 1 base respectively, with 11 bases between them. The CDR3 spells CASSDPLVGTDTQYF. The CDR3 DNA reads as TGCGCCAGCAGTGACCCCCTAGTTGGCACAGATACGCAGTATTTT.

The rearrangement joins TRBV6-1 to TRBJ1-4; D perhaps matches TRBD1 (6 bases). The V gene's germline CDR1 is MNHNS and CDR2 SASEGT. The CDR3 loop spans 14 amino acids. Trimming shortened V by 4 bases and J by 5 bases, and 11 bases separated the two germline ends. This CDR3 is CASSVDSENEKLFF. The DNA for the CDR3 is TGTGCCAGCAGTGTGGACAGTGAAAATGAAAAACTGTTTTTT.

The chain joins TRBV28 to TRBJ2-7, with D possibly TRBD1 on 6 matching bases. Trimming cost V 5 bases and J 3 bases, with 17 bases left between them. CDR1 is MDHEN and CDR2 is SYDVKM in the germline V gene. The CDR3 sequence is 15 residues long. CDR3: CASSPTGSFNYEQYF. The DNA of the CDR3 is TGTGCCAGCAGTCCAACAGGGAGCTTCAACTACGAGCAGTACTTC. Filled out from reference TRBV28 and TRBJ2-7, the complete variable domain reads DVKVTQSSRYLVKRTGEKVFLECVQDMDHENMFWYRQDPGLGLRLIYFSYDVKMKEKGDIPEGYSVSREKKERFSLILESASTNQTSMYLCASSPTGSFNYEQYFGPGTRLTVT.

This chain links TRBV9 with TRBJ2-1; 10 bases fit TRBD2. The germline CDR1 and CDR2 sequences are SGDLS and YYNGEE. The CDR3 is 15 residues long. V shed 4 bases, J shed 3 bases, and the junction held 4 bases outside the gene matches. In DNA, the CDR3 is TGTGCCAGCAGCCCCGCTAGCGGGGGCTACAATGAGCAGTTCTTC. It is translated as CASSPASGGYNEQFF.

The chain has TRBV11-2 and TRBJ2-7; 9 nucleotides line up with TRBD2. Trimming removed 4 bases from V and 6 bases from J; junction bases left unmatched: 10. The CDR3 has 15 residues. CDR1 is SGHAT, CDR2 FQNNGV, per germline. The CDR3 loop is CASSYPGTSSREQYF. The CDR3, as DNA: TGTGCCAGCAGCTACCCCGGGACTAGCAGCCGCGAGCAGTACTTC.